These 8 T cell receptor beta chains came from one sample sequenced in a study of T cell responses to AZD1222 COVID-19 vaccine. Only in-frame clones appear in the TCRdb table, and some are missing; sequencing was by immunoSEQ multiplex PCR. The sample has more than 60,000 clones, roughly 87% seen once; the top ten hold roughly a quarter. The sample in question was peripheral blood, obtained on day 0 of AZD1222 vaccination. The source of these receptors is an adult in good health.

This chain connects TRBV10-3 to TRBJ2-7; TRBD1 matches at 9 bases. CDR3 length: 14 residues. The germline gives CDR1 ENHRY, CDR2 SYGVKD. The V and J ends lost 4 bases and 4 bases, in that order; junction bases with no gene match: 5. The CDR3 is CAISGGGQGYEQYF. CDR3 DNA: TGTGCCATCAGTGGGGGGGGACAGGGTTACGAGCAGTACTTC.

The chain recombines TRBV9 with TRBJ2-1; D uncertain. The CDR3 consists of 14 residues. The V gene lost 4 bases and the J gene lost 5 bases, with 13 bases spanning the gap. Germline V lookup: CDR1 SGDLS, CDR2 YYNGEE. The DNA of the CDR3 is TGTGCCAGCAGCTTCTCCTCGCTTGACAATGAGCAGTTCTTC. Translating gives CASSFSSLDNEQFF.

In nucleotides, the CDR3 is TGTGCCACCAGCAGGCGGGGACAGCGCGTCGATGGCTACACCTTC. This codes for CATSRRGQRVDGYTF. This sequence joins TRBV15 and TRBJ1-2; TRBD1 agrees at 7 bases. Germline assignment: CDR1 LNHNV and CDR2 YYDKDF (reference sequence). This CDR3 has 15 residues. V lost 3 bases, J lost 6 bases, and 10 bases stayed unmatched. Using reference TRBV15 and TRBJ1-2 for the parts outside the CDR3, the full variable domain is DAMVIQNPRYQVTQFGKPVTLSCSQTLNHNVMYWYQQKSSQAPKLLFHYYDKDFNNEADTPDNFQSRRPNTSFCFLDIRSPGLGDTAMYLCATSRRGQRVDGYTFGSGTRLTVV.

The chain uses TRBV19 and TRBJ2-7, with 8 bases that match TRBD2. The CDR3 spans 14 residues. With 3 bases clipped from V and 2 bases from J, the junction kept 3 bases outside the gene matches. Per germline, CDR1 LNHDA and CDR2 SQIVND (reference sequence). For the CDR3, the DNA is TGTGCCAGTAGTATGAGGCGGGAGGCCTACGAGCAGTACTTC. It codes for CASSMRREAYEQYF.

CDR3 loop: CASSEPTSGRYYEQYF. The CDR3 nucleotides are TGCGCCAGCAGTGAGCCCACTAGCGGGAGGTACTACGAGCAGTACTTC. The chain is built from TRBV10-2 and TRBJ2-7; 12 bases line up with TRBD2. The germline V gene encodes CDR1 WSHSY and CDR2 SAAADI. The V gene end was trimmed by 2 bases and the J gene end by 3 bases; junction bases not matched to a gene: 5. The length of the CDR3 is 16 residues.

CDR3 protein: CSVDGLAGAYEQFF. DNA of the CDR3: TGCAGCGTCGACGGACTAGCGGGAGCCTATGAGCAGTTCTTC. This chain links TRBV29-1 with TRBJ2-1, with 13 bases that match TRBD2. The junction had 7 bases not matched to a gene; V was cut back by 6 bases and J by 8 bases. CDR1 and CDR2 (germline): SQVTM, ANQGSEA. This CDR3 comprises 14 residues.

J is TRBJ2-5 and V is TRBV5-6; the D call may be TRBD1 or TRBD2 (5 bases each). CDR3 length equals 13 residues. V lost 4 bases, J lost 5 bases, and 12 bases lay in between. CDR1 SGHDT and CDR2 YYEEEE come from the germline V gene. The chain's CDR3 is CASSKDRGETQYF. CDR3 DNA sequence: TGTGCCAGCAGCAAAGACAGAGGGGAGACCCAGTACTTC.

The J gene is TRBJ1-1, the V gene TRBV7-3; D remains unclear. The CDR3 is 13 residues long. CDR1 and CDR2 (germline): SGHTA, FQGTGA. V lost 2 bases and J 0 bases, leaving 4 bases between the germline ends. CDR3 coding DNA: TGTGCCAGCAGCTTACTCATGAACACTGAAGCTTTCTTT. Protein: CASSLLMNTEAFF.